This T cell receptor (beta chain) originates from a study of beta chain features in type 1 diabetes. Across the whole study: What patients shared with healthy donors was a similar profile of age, gender and cell yields. Study findings and constraints: Moderate yet significant TCRB CDR3 shortening was seen in Type 1 diabetes patients in all four CD4+ subsets. Patients with type 1 diabetes showed fewer VDJ junction insertions and more deletions.

It was via CD45RO/CCR7/CD25/CD127/CD95/CD27 that CD4+ naive, central memory, regulatory and stem cell-like memory cells were sorted. J was trimmed by 5 bases and V by 1 base; bases with no gene match: 7. Germline assignment: CDR1 SGHRS and CDR2 YFSETQ. This CDR3 region has 16 residues. This clone appeared a few times. What it binds is not known. TCRB transcripts that were expressed got sequenced, as all of the isolated RNA had been reverse transcribed. Profiling relied on immunoSEQ multiplex PCR, and the TCRdb table lists in-frame clones only, not all of them. The table includes 150,000 to 200,000 clones, 9% to 10% detected once.

The chain has TRBV5-1 and TRBJ2-7; 12 bases agree with TRBD2. This clonotype was obtained from a woman aged 18 to 35 in good health. Sequencing was performed on central memory CD4+ T cells from blood. The CDR3 DNA reads TGCGCCAGCAGCTTGACATCTAGCGGGGGGGCTAACGAGCAGTACTTC. This sequence encodes CASSLTSSGGANEQYF.